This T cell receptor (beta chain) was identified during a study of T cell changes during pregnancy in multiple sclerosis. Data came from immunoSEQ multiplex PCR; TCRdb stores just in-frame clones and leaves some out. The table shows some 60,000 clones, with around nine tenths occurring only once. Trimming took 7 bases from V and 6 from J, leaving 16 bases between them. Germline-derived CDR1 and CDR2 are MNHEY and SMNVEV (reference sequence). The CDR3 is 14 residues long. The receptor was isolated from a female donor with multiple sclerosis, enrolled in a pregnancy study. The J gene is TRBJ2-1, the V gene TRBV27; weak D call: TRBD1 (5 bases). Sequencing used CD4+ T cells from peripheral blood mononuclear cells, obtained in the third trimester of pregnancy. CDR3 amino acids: CASMQGVKPNEQFF. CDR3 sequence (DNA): TGTGCCAGCATGCAAGGGGTCAAACCCAATGAGCAGTTCTTC.